A single sample is the source of the 9 T cell receptor beta chains below, sequenced in a study of CD8+ T cells in alopecia areata. Indicated treatment: oral pan-JAK inhibitor, 5-10 mg twice daily. Following extraction, RNA underwent reverse transcription to cDNA, which served as the sequencing template. Repertoires were generated with immunoSEQ multiplex PCR, while TCRdb's copy carries only in-frame clones and drops some. This sample has fewer than 250,000 clones, with approximately 56% found just once. The source material was CD4+ T cells sorted from blood, sampled at week 4, from a patient treated with tofacitinib. The receptors stem from a human donor with alopecia areata.

V is TRBV5-4 and J is TRBJ2-5; 9 nucleotides match TRBD1. Germline assignment: CDR1 SGHNT and CDR2 YYREEE (reference sequence). V was pared by 1 base and J by 2 bases, with 6 bases of the junction left unmatched. The CDR3 is made up of 16 amino acids. The CDR3 reads CASSLTIDRGQETQYF. CDR3 DNA sequence: TGTGCCAGCAGCTTGACCATCGACAGGGGGCAAGAGACCCAGTACTTC.

The chain has TRBV29-1 and TRBJ2-5, with D perhaps matching TRBD1 or TRBD2 (5 bases each). CDR1 and CDR2 from the germline V gene are SQVTM and ANQGSEA. V lost 4 bases, J lost 7 bases, and 13 bases lay in between. The length of the CDR3 is 12 residues. Here the CDR3 DNA reads TGCAGCGTTGGGTGGGGCGAGGGGACCCAGTACTTC. Translation gives CSVGWGEGTQYF.

This clone has a handful of counts. The chain carries TRBV30 and TRBJ2-5, with 7 bases matching TRBD2. The V gene end was trimmed by 0 bases and the J gene end by 5 bases; junction bases not matched to a gene: 15. The germline CDR1 and CDR2 sequences are GTSNPN and SVGIG (reference sequence). The CDR3 loop spans 17 amino acids. CDR3 DNA sequence: TGTGCCTGGAGTGTACTTTTGGGCGGGAGATCCACGGAGACCCAGTACTTC. Translating gives CAWSVLLGGRSTETQYF.

The chain uses TRBV7-2 and TRBJ2-7; no reliable D call. Germline lookup yields CDR1 SGHTA and CDR2 FQGNSA. Trimming took off 4 bases at V and 5 bases at J, with 12 bases between the two ends. The CDR3 sequence is 13 residues long. The CDR3 loop reads CASSSWTVNEQYF. The CDR3, as DNA: TGTGCCAGCAGCTCATGGACGGTTAACGAGCAGTACTTC.

The table lists this clone with a few counts. The V call is TRBV7-2, the J call TRBJ2-5; D tentatively reads TRBD1 or TRBD2 (6 bases each). The CDR3 totals 12 residues. The V end was cut by 3 bases, the J end by 7 bases, with 9 bases between. Per the germline V gene, CDR1 is SGHTA and CDR2 is FQGNSA. CDR3 bases: TGTGCCAGCAGCTTTGGAGGGGGGACCCAGTACTTC. Its protein product is CASSFGGGTQYF.

V gene TRBV28 combines with J gene TRBJ2-5; 11 nucleotides line up with TRBD1. V was pared by 6 bases and J by 5 bases, with 14 bases of the junction left unmatched. CDR1 is MDHEN and CDR2 is SYDVKM in the germline V gene. The CDR3 has 17 residues. CDR3 sequence: CASSLPRTGGWVETQYF. In DNA, the CDR3 is TGTGCCAGCAGCCTCCCCCGGACAGGGGGCTGGGTGGAGACCCAGTACTTC.

This chain connects TRBV28 to TRBJ1-4; possibly TRBD1 for D (5 bases). Germline V CDR1 and CDR2: MDHEN, SYDVKM. V was shortened by 10 bases and J by 8 bases, with 14 bases between the two germline ends. The CDR3 covers 12 residues. CDR3 DNA: TGTGCCACCCTCGGGAGGGACGAAAAACTGTTTTTT. Translating gives CATLGRDEKLFF.

V gene TRBV21-1 combines with J gene TRBJ2-5; TRBD2, the table's D call, was not compared with the DNA. TRBV21-1 is tagged as a pseudogene. The CDR3 runs to 19 residues. CDR3 residues: CASIPPIKLAGGPPETQYF. CDR3 coding DNA: TGTGCCAGCATCCCCCCGATCAAACTAGCGGGAGGTCCGCCAGAGACCCAGTACTTC.

The chain recombines TRBV2 with TRBJ2-1; 9 bases fit TRBD1. The CDR3 spans 15 residues. Trimming removed 4 bases from V and 3 bases from J; junction bases left unmatched: 4. CDR1 and CDR2 from the germline V gene are SNHLY and FYNNEI. CDR3 bases: TGTGCCAGCAGTGGGACAGGGGTAAGCTACAATGAGCAGTTCTTC. Amino acids: CASSGTGVSYNEQFF.